This T cell receptor (beta chain) was identified in a study of T cells after yellow fever vaccination. CDR3 length: 14 amino acids. The V end lost 6 bases, the J end lost 3 bases, and 14 bases lay between the germline ends. Germline CDR1 reads MNHEY; CDR2 reads SVGEGT. This clonotype was counted between two and nine times. A process of 5'RACE template switching, which added a universal primer site and UMIs, was used to make TCR cDNA. In TCRdb, the 5' RACE reads were re-called with MiXCR into one record per CDR3 protein. The table records under 600,000 distinct CDR3 sequences, about a fifth of them present only once.

This sequence was found in a man younger than 35 who received the YFV17D yellow fever vaccine. The input for sequencing was PBMCs, taken roughly 20 days after the first yellow fever vaccination. The chain uses TRBV6-2 or TRBV6-3 and TRBJ1-1, with a tentative D call TRBD1 (6 bases). CDR3 in DNA: TGTGCCAGCAGGGGCGACAGGTTTGACACTGAAGCTTTCTTT. Its translation is CASRGDRFDTEAFF.